The source of this T cell receptor (beta chain) is a study of blood T cells in healthy people across ages. This CDR3 has 14 residues. Germline-derived CDR1 and CDR2 are ENHRY and SYGVKD. V lost 10 bases, J lost 8 bases, and 15 bases stayed unmatched. Total RNA, at least 5.5 micrograms per sample, came from PBMCs. Using a J-beta primer mix together with a sample-barcoded 5' primer, a second PCR was run for roughly 6 to 11 cycles. The yield of each sample was at least 2.5 million CDR3-containing paired-end reads. MiXCR, run by TCRdb on the 5' RACE reads, gives a single entry per CDR3 protein. The sample records approximately 940,000 distinct CDR3 sequences, about 48% being singletons.

The chain combines TRBV10-3 with TRBJ2-3, with 7 bases matching TRBD1. Sequencing was carried out using blood. This receptor was identified in a man aged 30 to 39 in good health. CDR3 loop: CATNPGQTILTQYF. CDR3 sequence (DNA): TGTGCCACTAATCCGGGACAGACTATTCTTACGCAGTATTTT.